This T cell receptor beta chain was identified during a study of blood T cell repertoires in COVID-19. Overall study context: The origin of the acute and convalescent COVID-19 samples was the United States, Italy and Spain. Sources were T cells, B-cell-depleted T cells, or PBMCs; the material itself was cDNA or gDNA.

This CDR3 has 17 residues. Germline V CDR1 and CDR2: MNHNY, SVGAGI (reference sequence). The trim removed 5 bases at V and 6 bases at J, leaving 11 bases unmatched. In the source study's methods: Estimates of nucleated cell counts were drawn from the amplification of reference gene primers. The repertoire was sequenced with immunoSEQ multiplex PCR; TCRdb's copy has only in-frame clones and lacks some. V and J calls and clone size are those listed in that table; D and trimming were worked out from the DNA. The repertoire holds some 300,000 clones, with around 88% as singletons. A single count supports this clone. One Seattle source followed patients from active infection through their disease course.

Source material: peripheral blood. V gene TRBV6-6 combines with J gene TRBJ1-5; 12 bases map to TRBD1. The clonotype originates from a woman between 65 and 79 years old with COVID-19, enrolled during active disease. The CDR3 DNA follows: TGTGCCAGCAGTCCGGTGCGCGGGACAGGGGGCTTTCAGCCCCAGCATTTT. Encoded protein: CASSPVRGTGGFQPQHF.